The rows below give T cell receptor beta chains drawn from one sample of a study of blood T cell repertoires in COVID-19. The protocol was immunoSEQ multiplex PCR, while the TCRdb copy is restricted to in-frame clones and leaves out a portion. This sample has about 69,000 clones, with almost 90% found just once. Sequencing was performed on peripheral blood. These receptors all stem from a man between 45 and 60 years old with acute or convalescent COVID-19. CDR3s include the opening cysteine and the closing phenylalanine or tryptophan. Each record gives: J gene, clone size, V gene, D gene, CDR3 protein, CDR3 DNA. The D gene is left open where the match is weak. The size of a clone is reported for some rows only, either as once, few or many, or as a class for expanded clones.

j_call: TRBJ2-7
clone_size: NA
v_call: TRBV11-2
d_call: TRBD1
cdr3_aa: CASSSRTGPSYEQYF
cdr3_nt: TGTGCCAGCAGCAGCCGGACAGGGCCATCCTACGAGCAGTACTTC

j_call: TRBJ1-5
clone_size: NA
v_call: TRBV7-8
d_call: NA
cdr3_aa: CASSWTSLNQPQHF
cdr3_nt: TGTGCCAGCAGCTGGACAAGTCTTAATCAGCCCCAGCATTTT

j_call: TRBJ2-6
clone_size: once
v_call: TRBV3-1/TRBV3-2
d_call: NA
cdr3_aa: CASSQAVGSGANVLTF
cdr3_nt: TGTGCCAGCAGCCAAGCCGTCGGTTCTGGGGCCAACGTCCTGACTTTC

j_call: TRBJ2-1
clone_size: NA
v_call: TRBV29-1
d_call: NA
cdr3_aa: CSVVSELGLVEQFF
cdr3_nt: TGCAGCGTTGTTTCTGAACTAGGTCTGGTTGAGCAGTTCTTC

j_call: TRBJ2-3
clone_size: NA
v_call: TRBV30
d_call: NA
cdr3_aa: CAWTAGLRDTQYF
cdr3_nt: TGTGCCTGGACGGCAGGGCTTCGAGATACGCAGTATTTT

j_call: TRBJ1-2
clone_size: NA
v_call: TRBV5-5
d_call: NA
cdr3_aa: CASSLRFGGGPLRDYGYTF
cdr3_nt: TGTGCCAGCAGCTTGCGGTTTGGGGGGGGCCCACTGAGGGACTATGGCTACACCTTC

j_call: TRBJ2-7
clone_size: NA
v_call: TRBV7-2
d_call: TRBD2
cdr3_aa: CASRSPGGRSTYEQYF
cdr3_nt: TGTGCCAGCAGGTCCCCGGGGGGGAGAAGTACCTACGAGCAGTACTTC

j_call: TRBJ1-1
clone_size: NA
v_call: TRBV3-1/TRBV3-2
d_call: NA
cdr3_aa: CASSPTTLNTEAFF
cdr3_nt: TGTGCCAGCAGCCCAACGACTTTGAACACTGAAGCTTTCTTT

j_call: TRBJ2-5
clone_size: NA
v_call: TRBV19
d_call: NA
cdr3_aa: CASSIADSFQETQYF
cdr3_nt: TGTGCCAGTAGTATAGCGGACAGTTTCCAAGAGACCCAGTACTTC

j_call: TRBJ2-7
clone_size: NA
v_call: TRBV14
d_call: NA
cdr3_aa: CASSVIQGKDHEQYF
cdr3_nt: TGTGCCAGCAGCGTGATTCAGGGGAAGGACCACGAGCAGTACTTC

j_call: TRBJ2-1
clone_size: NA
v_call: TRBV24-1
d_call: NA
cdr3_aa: CATSDQGGSSYNEQFF
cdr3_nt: TGTGCCACCAGTGATCAGGGGGGCAGCTCCTACAATGAGCAGTTCTTC

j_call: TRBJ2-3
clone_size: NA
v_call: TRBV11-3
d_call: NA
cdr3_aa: CASRRGDTQYF
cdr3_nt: TGTGCCAGCAGACGAGGAGATACGCAGTATTTT

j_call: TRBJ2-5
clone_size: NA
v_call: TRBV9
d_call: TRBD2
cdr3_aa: CASSVGAGGQGETQYF
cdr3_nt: TGTGCCAGCAGCGTAGGAGCGGGAGGCCAGGGAGAGACCCAGTACTTC

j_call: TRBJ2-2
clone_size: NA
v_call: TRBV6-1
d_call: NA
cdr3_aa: CASSELGGAGPGELFF
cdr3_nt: TGTGCCAGCAGTGAATTAGGGGGGGCGGGCCCCGGGGAGCTGTTTTTT

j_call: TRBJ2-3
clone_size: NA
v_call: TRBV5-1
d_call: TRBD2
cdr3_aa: CASSVGTSVTDTQYF
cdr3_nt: TGCGCCAGCAGTGTCGGGACTAGCGTGACAGATACGCAGTATTTT

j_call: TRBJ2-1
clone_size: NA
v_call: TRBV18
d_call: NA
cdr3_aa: CASSPGPGNEQFF
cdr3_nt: TGTGCCAGCTCGCCCGGTCCGGGCAATGAGCAGTTCTTC

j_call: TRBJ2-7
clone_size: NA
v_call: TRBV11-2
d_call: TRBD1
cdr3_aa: CASSFRTGPYEQYF
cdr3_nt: TGTGCCAGCAGCTTTCGGACAGGCCCCTACGAGCAGTACTTC

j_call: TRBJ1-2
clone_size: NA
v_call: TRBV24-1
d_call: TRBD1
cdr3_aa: CATSDVGTGGGYTF
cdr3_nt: TGTGCCACCAGTGACGTTGGGACAGGGGGGGGCTACACCTTC

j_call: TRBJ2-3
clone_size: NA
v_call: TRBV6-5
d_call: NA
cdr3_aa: CASSLFGGELDTQYF
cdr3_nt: TGTGCCAGCAGTTTATTTGGAGGGGAATTAGATACGCAGTATTTT

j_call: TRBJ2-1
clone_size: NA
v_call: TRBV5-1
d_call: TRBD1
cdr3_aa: CASSPRQGGNEQFF
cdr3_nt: TGCGCCAGCAGCCCCCGACAGGGTGGAAATGAGCAGTTCTTC

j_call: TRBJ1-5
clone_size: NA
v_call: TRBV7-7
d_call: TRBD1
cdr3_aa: CASSLGRGTGNNQPQHF
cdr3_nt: TGTGCCAGCAGCTTAGGGAGGGGGACAGGGAACAATCAGCCCCAGCATTTT

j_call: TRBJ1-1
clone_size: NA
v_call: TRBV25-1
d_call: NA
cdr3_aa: CASSGGDRLRNTEAFF
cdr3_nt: TGTGCCAGCAGTGGCGGCGACAGGTTAAGGAACACTGAAGCTTTCTTT

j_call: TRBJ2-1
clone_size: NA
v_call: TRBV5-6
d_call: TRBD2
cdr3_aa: CASSLSLAGWGNEQFF
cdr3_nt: TGTGCCAGCAGCTTATCACTAGCGGGGTGGGGGAATGAGCAGTTCTTC

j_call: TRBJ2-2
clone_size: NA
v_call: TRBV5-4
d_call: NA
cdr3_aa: CASSLEQGWTGELFF
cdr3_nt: TGTGCCAGCAGCTTGGAACAGGGCTGGACCGGGGAGCTGTTTTTT

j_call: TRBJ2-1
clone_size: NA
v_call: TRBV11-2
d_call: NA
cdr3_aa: CASSLLNEQFF
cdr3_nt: TGTGCCAGCAGCTTACTAAATGAGCAGTTCTTC

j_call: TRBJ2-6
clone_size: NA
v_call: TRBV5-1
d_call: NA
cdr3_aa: CASSLDARYSGANVLTF
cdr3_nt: TGCGCCAGCAGCTTGGACGCGAGATACTCTGGGGCCAACGTCCTGACTTTC

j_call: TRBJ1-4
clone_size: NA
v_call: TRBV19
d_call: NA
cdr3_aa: CASHQGINEKLFF
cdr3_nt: TGTGCCAGTCATCAGGGCATTAATGAAAAACTGTTTTTT

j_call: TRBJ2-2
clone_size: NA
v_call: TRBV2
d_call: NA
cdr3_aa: CASAYRVGLGGELFF
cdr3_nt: TGTGCCAGCGCGTATAGGGTGGGGCTTGGCGGGGAGCTGTTTTTT

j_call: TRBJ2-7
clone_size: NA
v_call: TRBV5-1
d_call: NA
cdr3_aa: CASSPRTLPDEQYF
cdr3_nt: TGCGCCAGCAGCCCTCGGACACTACCGGACGAGCAGTACTTC

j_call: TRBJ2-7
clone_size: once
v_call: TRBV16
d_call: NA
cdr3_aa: CASSRGREAYEQYF
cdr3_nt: TGTGCCAGCAGCCGTGGGCGGGAAGCCTACGAGCAGTACTTC

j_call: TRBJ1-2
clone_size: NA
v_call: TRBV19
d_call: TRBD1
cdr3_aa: CASDRGDYGYTF
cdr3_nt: TGTGCCAGCGACAGGGGTGACTATGGCTACACCTTC

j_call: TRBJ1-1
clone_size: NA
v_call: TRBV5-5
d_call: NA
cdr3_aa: CASSLVVQGGFF
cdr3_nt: TGTGCCAGCAGCTTGGTGGTACAGGGTGGGTTCTTT